The 25 T cell receptor beta chains in this list originate from one sample, sequenced in a study of cytotoxic CD8 clonotypes in ibrutinib-treated CLL. Some clones are missing from TCRdb's copy, which holds only in-frame ones; the method was immunoSEQ multiplex PCR. Of about 200,000 clones in the sample, over 60% were seen once. Specimen: PBMCs, collected after 24 months of ibrutinib treatment. Source of these receptors: a human donor with chronic lymphocytic leukemia.

This chain's CDR3 is CASSEGGGSGRSSTDTQYF. As DNA, the CDR3 is TGCGCCAGCAGTGAGGGGGGAGGTAGCGGGAGATCCAGCACAGATACGCAGTATTTT. The chain has TRBV10-1 and TRBJ2-3, with 9 bases aligning to TRBD2. V shed 2 bases, J shed 0 bases, and the junction held 12 bases outside the gene matches. The CDR3 runs 19 residues. Germline V gene data show CDR1 as WNHNN and CDR2 as SYGVQD (reference sequence).

This chain links TRBV6-5 with TRBJ1-2; possible D gene TRBD1, 5 bases. Germline CDR1 is MNHEY and CDR2 is SVGAGI. V lost 2 bases and J 5 bases, leaving 12 bases between the germline ends. There are 14 residues in the CDR3. Here the CDR3 reads CASSYGRELYGYTF. The CDR3 DNA reads TGTGCCAGCAGTTACGGCAGGGAGCTATATGGCTACACCTTC.

This sequence joins TRBV7-9 and TRBJ1-3; D remains ambiguous. The CDR3 totals 15 residues. Germline CDR1 and CDR2: SEHNR and FQNEAQ (reference sequence). V lost 1 base, J lost 2 bases, and 9 bases lay in between. CDR3: CASSLVLGTGNTIYF. CDR3 bases: TGTGCCAGCAGCTTAGTGTTGGGGACTGGAAACACCATATATTTT.

The rearrangement links TRBV7-6 to TRBJ2-5, with D hard to call. The CDR3 is 14 residues long. Per germline, CDR1 SGHVS and CDR2 FNYEAQ. The V end lost 5 bases, the J end lost 2 bases, and 12 bases lay between the germline ends. The CDR3 loop reads CASSHIDTQETQYF. CDR3 bases: TGTGCCAGCAGCCACATCGACACACAAGAGACCCAGTACTTC.

The chain joins TRBV5-1 to TRBJ2-1; TRBD1 is a possible D gene (5 bases). CDR3 size: 15 residues. The germline V gene has CDR1 SGHRS and CDR2 YFSETQ. V lost 0 bases to trimming and J lost 2 bases, with 9 bases between them. For the CDR3, the DNA is TGCGCCAGCAGCTTGGTCCCAGGGCCCTACAATGAGCAGTTCTTC. Translation: CASSLVPGPYNEQFF. Looking up the rest from reference TRBV5-1 and TRBJ2-1 gives the full variable domain: KAGVTQTPRYLIKTRGQQVTLSCSPISGHRSVSWYQQTPGQGLQFLFEYFSETQRNKGNFPGRFSGRQFSNSRSEMNVSTLELGDSALYLCASSLVPGPYNEQFFGPGTRLTVL.

The rearrangement joins TRBV4-1 to TRBJ2-1; D might be TRBD1 or TRBD2, each matching 5 bases. Trimming stripped 8 bases from V and 0 bases from J, with 11 bases between. From germline, CDR1 is MGHRA and CDR2 YSYEKL. The CDR3 consists of 14 residues. The chain's CDR3 is CASAKGSSYNEQFF. In nucleotides, the CDR3 is TGCGCCAGCGCAAAGGGGAGCTCCTACAATGAGCAGTTCTTC.

The rearrangement uses TRBV7-2 and TRBJ2-1; 8 bases map to TRBD2. Germline V lookup: CDR1 SGHTA, CDR2 FQGNSA. V shed 5 bases, J shed 4 bases, and the junction held 7 bases outside the gene matches. CDR3 length: 15 amino acids. CDR3 amino acids: CASSTLAGTYNEQFF. The CDR3 DNA sequence: TGTGCCAGCAGCACCTTAGCGGGAACTTACAATGAGCAGTTCTTC.

This chain links TRBV28 with TRBJ1-5; 10 positions match TRBD1. Trimming took 7 bases from V and 4 from J; bases not matched to a gene: 10. The CDR3 consists of 16 residues. Germline CDR1 and CDR2: MDHEN and SYDVKM. The CDR3 region is CASTLWTGGINQPQHF. The DNA for the CDR3 is TGTGCCAGCACCTTGTGGACAGGGGGTATAAATCAGCCCCAGCATTTT. The variable domain in full, completed from reference TRBV28 and TRBJ1-5, reads DVKVTQSSRYLVKRTGEKVFLECVQDMDHENMFWYRQDPGLGLRLIYFSYDVKMKEKGDIPEGYSVSREKKERFSLILESASTNQTSMYLCASTLWTGGINQPQHFGDGTRLSIL.

This sequence joins TRBV7-7 and TRBJ2-1; D uncertain. V was trimmed by 3 bases and J by 5 bases, leaving 8 bases between them. Germline V gene sequence: CDR1 SSHAT, CDR2 FNYEAQ (reference sequence). The CDR3 is 13 amino acids. CDR3: CASSFRHDNEQFF. In DNA form, the CDR3 reads TGTGCCAGCAGCTTCAGGCATGACAATGAGCAGTTCTTC.

The chain couples TRBV29-1 to TRBJ2-7, with D possibly being TRBD1 (6 bases). This CDR3 has 13 residues. Trimming removed 5 bases at V and 2 bases at J, with 13 bases between. CDR1 SQVTM and CDR2 ANQGSEA come from the germline V gene. For the CDR3, the DNA is TGCAGCGTTTTACGGGACACCCCCTACGAGCAGTACTTC. Protein sequence: CSVLRDTPYEQYF.

The V gene is TRBV4-3, the J gene TRBJ2-7; D is ambiguous. Germline-derived CDR1 and CDR2 are LGHNA and YSLEER. CDR3 length: 13 residues. The V and J ends lost 2 bases and 7 bases respectively, with 12 bases between them. The CDR3 here is CASSQFLESEQYF. The CDR3 region has the DNA TGCGCCAGCAGCCAATTCCTCGAGAGTGAGCAGTACTTC.

The chain uses TRBV19 and TRBJ1-1; TRBD1 is a possible D gene (6 bases). Looked up from germline, CDR1 is LNHDA and CDR2 is SQIVND (reference sequence). This CDR3 contains 14 residues. The V and J ends lost 5 bases and 1 base respectively, with 11 bases between them. The CDR3 nucleotides are TGTGCCAGTAGTCCAAGGACAGAGAACACTGAAGCTTTCTTT. Translated: CASSPRTENTEAFF.

The chain uses TRBV4-2 and TRBJ2-7; TRBD1 matches 7 bases. The germline CDR1 and CDR2 sequences are LGHNA and YNFKEQ. V lost 3 bases to trimming and J lost 3 bases; unmatched junction nucleotides: 5. CDR3 length: 14 residues. CDR3 DNA: TGTGCCAGCAGCCATCCCCGGGACAGCTACGAGCAGTACTTC. It specifies CASSHPRDSYEQYF.

The genes are TRBV5-1 and TRBJ2-5; 11 nucleotides agree with TRBD2. The germline V gene has CDR1 SGHRS and CDR2 YFSETQ. The CDR3 is 16 residues long. Unmatched junction bases numbered 9, after V lost 0 bases and J lost 8 bases. The CDR3 loop is CASSLAWGTSGGTQYF. In DNA, the CDR3 is TGCGCCAGCAGCTTGGCCTGGGGGACTAGCGGTGGTACCCAGTACTTC.

This chain joins TRBV12-5 and TRBJ2-7; D not resolved. V was cut by 5 bases and J by 6 bases, with 17 bases left in between. CDR3 length: 14 amino acids. Germline-derived CDR1 and CDR2 are LGHNT and FRNRAP. Here the CDR3 DNA reads TGTGCTAGTGGTCGCGGCTCTCGGGCAAGCGAGCAGTACTTC. It is translated as CASGRGSRASEQYF.

This clone was observed a few times. The rearrangement uses TRBV18 and TRBJ2-2; 7 bases map to TRBD2. After removal of 2 bases from V and 2 bases from J, the junction contained 8 bases not matched to a gene. Germline V lookup: CDR1 KGHSH, CDR2 LQKENI. The CDR3 consists of 17 residues. The CDR3, as DNA: TGTGCCAGCTCACCATTCCTGCCTAGCGGAAACACCGGGGAGCTGTTTTTT. Translating gives CASSPFLPSGNTGELFF.

The count of this clone is one. V is TRBV2 and J is TRBJ1-1; D is perhaps TRBD1 (6 bases). CDR3 size: 15 residues. CDR1 SNHLY and CDR2 FYNNEI come from the germline V gene. V lost 8 bases, J lost 1 base, and 17 bases lay in between. DNA of the CDR3: TGTGCCAGCGGCCGCCGTGTGGGGGCGAACACTGAAGCTTTCTTT. Protein product: CASGRRVGANTEAFF.

This chain uses TRBV14 with TRBJ2-1; 13 nucleotides line up with TRBD2. The CDR3 has 20 amino acids. In germline, CDR1 is SGHDN, CDR2 FVKESK. Germline trimming cut 0 bases from V and 15 bases from J; bases unmatched to any gene: 23. CDR3 bases: TGTGCCAGCAGCCAAGATCCCGGGACTAGCGGGGAAAGAGTGTGTTCGTGGCTGTTCTTC. This encodes CASSQDPGTSGERVCSWLFF.

The V call is TRBV25-1, the J call TRBJ2-3, with TRBD1 matching over 8 bases. Germline-derived CDR1 and CDR2 are MGHDK and SYGVNS. The CDR3 has 14 residues. J lost 6 bases, V lost 2 bases, and 4 bases had no gene match. The CDR3 here is CASSEQGQVDTQYF. In DNA form, the CDR3 reads TGTGCCAGCAGTGAACAGGGACAGGTTGATACGCAGTATTTT.

This clone was recorded a few times. The V call is TRBV10-3, the J call TRBJ2-7, with a possible D match to TRBD1 (5 bases). V was pared by 3 bases and J by 4 bases, with 16 bases between. Germline CDR1 reads ENHRY; CDR2 reads SYGVKD. This CDR3 is built from 15 residues. The CDR3 is CAISEPDRGSYEQYF. For the CDR3, the DNA is TGTGCCATCAGTGAACCAGATAGGGGCAGTTACGAGCAGTACTTC.

The rearrangement joins TRBV5-7 to TRBJ1-1, with D uncertain. TRBV5-7 is an ORF, with its function uncertain. CDR3 size: 11 residues. Trimming removed 4 bases from V and 8 bases from J, with 9 bases in between. The CDR3 here is CASSQGREAFF. Written as DNA, the CDR3 is TGTGCCAGCAGCCAAGGAAGGGAAGCTTTCTTT.

The chain carries TRBV5-1 and TRBJ2-7; D not resolved. This CDR3 comprises 13 residues. Per the germline V gene, CDR1 is SGHRS and CDR2 is YFSETQ. The V end lost 4 bases, the J end lost 3 bases, and 11 bases lay between the germline ends. The CDR3 loop is CASSRAAFYEQYF. The CDR3 nucleotides read TGCGCCAGCAGCCGGGCGGCCTTCTACGAGCAGTACTTC.

CDR3 DNA sequence: TGTGCCAGCAGCGCCCCTGGGGTGGGAGAGACCCAGTACTTC. Protein: CASSAPGVGETQYF. This sequence joins TRBV9 and TRBJ2-5; no clear D gene. Germline CDR1 reads SGDLS; CDR2 reads YYNGEE. V was clipped by 3 bases and J by 4 bases, with 13 bases between them. CDR3 length: 14 amino acids.

The chain couples TRBV11-2 to TRBJ1-2, with D uncertain. CDR3 length: 17 amino acids. V shed 1 base and J shed 6 bases, with 21 bases lying between them. Germline V lookup: CDR1 SGHAT, CDR2 FQNNGV. This chain's CDR3 is CASSLARAPASYNGYTF. For the CDR3, the DNA is TGTGCCAGCAGCTTAGCCCGGGCCCCCGCTTCGTATAATGGCTACACCTTC.

The chain has TRBV5-4 and TRBJ2-2, with 12 bases lining up with TRBD2. Looked up from germline, CDR1 is SGHNT and CDR2 is YYREEE (reference sequence). This CDR3 is built from 16 residues. Trimming took 5 bases from V and 2 from J; bases not matched to a gene: 4. The chain's CDR3 is CASSPGLAGNTGELFF. The CDR3 coding sequence is TGTGCCAGCAGTCCCGGACTAGCGGGAAACACCGGGGAGCTGTTTTTT.